The 23 T cell receptor beta chains given below trace back to one sample, sequenced in a study of blood T cell repertoires in COVID-19. Generated by immunoSEQ multiplex PCR, the TCRdb table keeps only in-frame clones and is missing some. The sample lists some 220,000 clones, about 85% seen once, with over 9.5% in the top ten. The sample comprised peripheral blood. The source of these receptors is a woman younger than 30 who had recovered from COVID-19.

This clone has just one count. This chain joins TRBV7-2 and TRBJ1-5, with D possibly TRBD1 on 6 matching bases. Per germline, CDR1 SGHTA and CDR2 FQGNSA. The V end was cut by 2 bases, the J end by 4 bases, with 15 bases between. The CDR3 totals 16 residues. In DNA form, the CDR3 reads TGTGCCAGCAGCTTATCGGTCGGGACACAGAATCAGCCCCAGCATTTT. Translated, it gives CASSLSVGTQNQPQHF.

The chain is built from TRBV30 and TRBJ2-1; no clear D gene. Looked up from germline, CDR1 is GTSNPN and CDR2 is SVGIG (reference sequence). Trimming stripped 4 bases from V and 3 bases from J, with 10 bases between. The CDR3 is 13 amino acids. CDR3 protein: CAWKLGYYNEQFF. The CDR3 DNA sequence: TGTGCCTGGAAGCTGGGCTACTACAATGAGCAGTTCTTC.

V usage is TRBV2 and J usage is TRBJ2-5; D is uncertain. Trimming shortened V by 6 bases and J by 9 bases, and 14 bases separated the two germline ends. Germline CDR1 reads SNHLY; CDR2 reads FYNNEI. The CDR3 consists of 12 residues. CDR3: CASSDGLSAQYF. CDR3 DNA: TGTGCCAGCAGCGACGGGTTATCGGCCCAGTACTTC.

The chain links TRBV30 to TRBJ1-1; D ambiguous. Germline CDR1 is GTSNPN and CDR2 is SVGIG (reference sequence). The germline V and J ends were trimmed by 1 base and 3 bases, with 9 bases remaining between them. The CDR3 has 13 amino acids. CDR3 nucleotide sequence: TGTGCCTGGAGTGCGGGGAGGTACACTGAAGCTTTCTTT. This gives the protein CAWSAGRYTEAFF.

CDR3 in amino acids: CASSFVGGPYEQYF. Here the CDR3 DNA reads TGTGCCAGCAGTTTTGTCGGGGGGCCCTACGAGCAGTACTTC. This chain joins TRBV27 and TRBJ2-7; D is perhaps TRBD2 (7 bases). From germline, CDR1 is MNHEY and CDR2 SMNVEV (reference sequence). V lost 3 bases and J 2 bases, leaving 11 bases between the germline ends. CDR3 length: 14 amino acids.

The chain links TRBV5-5 to TRBJ2-2, with a possible D match to TRBD2 (6 bases). Looked up from germline, CDR1 is SGHKS and CDR2 is YYEKEE (reference sequence). CDR3 length equals 13 residues. With 7 bases removed from V and 6 bases from J, the gap between germline ends came to 13 bases. The CDR3 DNA is TGTGCCAGCCACACGGGGGTGGCCGGGGAGCTGTTTTTT. This encodes CASHTGVAGELFF.

The chain has TRBV30 and TRBJ2-1; D not certain. This CDR3 spans 14 amino acids. With 2 bases removed from V and 2 bases from J, the gap between germline ends came to 10 bases. Germline CDR1 reads GTSNPN; CDR2 reads SVGIG (reference sequence). CDR3 amino acids: CAWSSWATYNEQFF. DNA for the CDR3: TGTGCCTGGAGTTCCTGGGCCACCTACAATGAGCAGTTCTTC.

The genes are TRBV5-4 and TRBJ1-5; D call uncertain. CDR3 length equals 14 residues. V was pared by 3 bases and J by 3 bases, with 10 bases between. Germline V gives CDR1 SGHNT, CDR2 YYREEE (reference sequence). Here the CDR3 reads CASSSGGANQPQHF. CDR3 DNA: TGTGCCAGCAGCTCCGGAGGAGCCAATCAGCCCCAGCATTTT.

The chain combines TRBV11-3 with TRBJ1-6; 8 nucleotides match TRBD1. Germline V gene data show CDR1 as SGHNT and CDR2 as YENEEA. The CDR3 has 14 amino acids. Trimming at V came to 0 bases and at J to 11 bases, leaving 3 bases not matched to a gene. The CDR3 sequence: CASSLDGDRTPLHF. For the CDR3, the DNA is TGTGCCAGCAGCTTAGATGGGGACAGGACACCCCTCCACTTT. Using reference TRBV11-3 and TRBJ1-6 for the parts outside the CDR3, the full variable domain is EAGVVQSPRYKIIEKKQPVAFWCNPISGHNTLYWYLQNLGQGPELLIRYENEEAVDDSQLPKDRFSAERLKGVDSTLKIQPAELGDSAVYLCASSLDGDRTPLHFGNGTRLTVT.

The chain joins TRBV7-9 to TRBJ2-7; 9 bases agree with TRBD2. The V gene's germline CDR1 is SEHNR and CDR2 FQNEAQ (reference sequence). V was clipped by 4 bases and J by 2 bases; unmatched bases: 3. The CDR3 is made up of 14 amino acids. Here the CDR3 DNA reads TGTGCCAGCAGCTCGGGACTAGCCCCCTACGAGCAGTACTTC. It is translated as CASSSGLAPYEQYF.

The chain uses TRBV5-5 and TRBJ2-3; 9 positions agree with TRBD2. V lost 2 bases to trimming and J lost 0 bases; unmatched junction nucleotides: 1. This CDR3 region has 15 residues. Germline CDR1 and CDR2: SGHKS and YYEKEE (reference sequence). The CDR3 loop is CASSFTSGSTDTQYF. The CDR3 bases are TGTGCCAGCAGCTTCACTAGCGGGAGCACAGATACGCAGTATTTT.

This sequence joins TRBV19 and TRBJ2-1; D remains ambiguous. V dropped 8 bases and J dropped 2 bases, with 10 bases sitting between them. The CDR3 consists of 13 residues. CDR1 and CDR2 from the germline V gene are LNHDA and SQIVND (reference sequence). This CDR3 is CASSNGAYNEQFF. The CDR3 coding sequence is TGTGCCAGTTCCAACGGTGCCTACAATGAGCAGTTCTTC.

The J gene is TRBJ2-1, the V gene TRBV29-1; 9 bases fit TRBD2. This CDR3 spans 14 amino acids. Unmatched junction bases numbered 11, after V lost 7 bases and J lost 7 bases. Germline V gives CDR1 SQVTM, CDR2 ANQGSEA. The CDR3 coding sequence is TGCAGCGCACGACAGAGCGGGAGGCGGAATGAGCAGTTCTTC. Amino acids: CSARQSGRRNEQFF.

This clone turned up a few times. V is TRBV28 and J is TRBJ2-1; 7 bases line up with TRBD2. The CDR3 has 15 amino acids. Trimming removed 4 bases from V and 1 base from J; junction bases left unmatched: 4. Germline V gene data show CDR1 as MDHEN and CDR2 as SYDVKM. The CDR3 sequence: CASSSSGKSYNEQFF. The DNA of the CDR3 is TGTGCCAGCAGTTCAAGCGGGAAATCCTACAATGAGCAGTTCTTC.

V is TRBV5-6 and J is TRBJ2-1; TRBD2 matches 10 bases. CDR1 and CDR2 from the germline V gene are SGHDT and YYEEEE. There are 15 residues in the CDR3. Trimming took 2 bases from V and 9 from J; bases not matched to a gene: 8. This CDR3 reads CASSLFLAGVAEQFF. DNA of the CDR3: TGTGCCAGCAGCTTATTCCTAGCGGGAGTTGCTGAGCAGTTCTTC.

This clone was counted between two and nine times. This rearrangement joins TRBV5-6 to TRBJ2-3, with TRBD2 matching 7 bases. The ends lost 3 bases at V and 6 bases at J; junction bases unmatched: 13. Germline V gene data show CDR1 as SGHDT and CDR2 as YYEEEE. This CDR3 comprises 16 residues. In DNA, the CDR3 is TGTGCCAGCAGCTCCATTCCCAGCGGGAAGCGGGATACGCAGTATTTT. Its protein is CASSSIPSGKRDTQYF.

The chain links TRBV19 to TRBJ1-2, with 8 bases lining up with TRBD1. V was pared by 0 bases and J by 2 bases, with 11 bases of the junction left unmatched. The CDR3 runs 18 residues. Per the germline V gene, CDR1 is LNHDA and CDR2 is SQIVND (reference sequence). CDR3 DNA: TGTGCCAGTAGTATAGATACGGGACAGGAGAAATCCAACTATGGCTACACCTTC. Translation gives CASSIDTGQEKSNYGYTF.

In this sample, this clone turned up once. The chain links TRBV10-3 to TRBJ2-2, with D perhaps matching TRBD1 (7 bases). The CDR3 is made up of 16 amino acids. CDR1 and CDR2 (germline): ENHRY, SYGVKD. V was clipped by 1 base and J by 4 bases, with 13 bases between them. CDR3 coding DNA: TGTGCCATCAGTGAGTTCTCAGGGGGGCCCACCGGGGAGCTGTTTTTT. Protein product: CAISEFSGGPTGELFF.

This chain connects TRBV2 to TRBJ2-2, with D uncertain. Per germline, CDR1 SNHLY and CDR2 FYNNEI. V dropped 5 bases and J dropped 0 bases, with 7 bases sitting between them. This CDR3 is built from 14 residues. The CDR3 here is CASSQDSNTGELFF. The CDR3 coding sequence is TGTGCCAGCAGTCAAGACTCGAACACCGGGGAGCTGTTTTTT.

The V call is TRBV7-4, the J call TRBJ1-2; 9 bases match TRBD1. Germline V gene data show CDR1 as SGHVT and CDR2 as SQSDAQ. CDR3 length: 15 amino acids. V lost 5 bases and J lost 3; bases outside the gene matches: 7. In DNA form, the CDR3 reads TGTGCCAGCAGCGCGGGACAGGGCGGATACTATGGCTACACCTTC. Its protein is CASSAGQGGYYGYTF. Supplemented by reference TRBV7-4 and TRBJ1-2, the full variable domain reads GAGVSQSPRYKVAKRGRDVALRCDSISGHVTLYWYRQTLGQGSEVLTYSQSDAQRDKSGRPSGRFSAERPERSVSTLKIQRTEQGDSAVYLCASSAGQGGYYGYTFGSGTRLTVV.

This clone was seen a single time. The chain joins TRBV25-1 to TRBJ1-3; a possible D gene is TRBD1 (5 bases). CDR1 and CDR2 (germline): MGHDK, SYGVNS. V lost 6 bases and J 4 bases, leaving 16 bases between the germline ends. This CDR3 has 15 residues. The DNA for the CDR3 is TGTGCCAGCAGCCCCTCAGGGTATCCCGGAAACACCATATATTTT. Encoded protein: CASSPSGYPGNTIYF. Variable domain in full (rest from reference TRBV25-1 and TRBJ1-3): EADIYQTPRYLVIGTGKKITLECSQTMGHDKMYWYQQDPGMELHLIHYSYGVNSTEKGDLSSESTVSRIRTEHFPLTLESARPSHTSQYLCASSPSGYPGNTIYFGEGSWLTVV.

Note on this clone: At the DNA level, this CDR3 is encoded by other sequences in the same sample as well. This chain uses TRBV3-1 (or the pseudogene TRBV3-2) with TRBJ2-7; D is unresolved. The V gene lost 0 bases and the J gene lost 1 base, with 7 bases spanning the gap. The CDR3 is 14 amino acids. Germline V gene data show CDR1 as LGHDT and CDR2 as YNNKEL (reference sequence). The CDR3 region is CASSQEARSYEQYF. The CDR3 region has the DNA TGTGCCAGCAGCCAAGAGGCCAGATCCTACGAGCAGTACTTC.

This sequence joins TRBV13 and TRBJ2-1; 9 nucleotides match TRBD2. Germline V gene data show CDR1 as PRHDT and CDR2 as FYEKMQ (reference sequence). V was clipped by 2 bases and J by 3 bases; unmatched bases: 5. CDR3 length: 16 residues. DNA of the CDR3: TGTGCCAGCAGCTTAAGGGCTAGCGGGAACTACAATGAGCAGTTCTTC. Translation: CASSLRASGNYNEQFF.